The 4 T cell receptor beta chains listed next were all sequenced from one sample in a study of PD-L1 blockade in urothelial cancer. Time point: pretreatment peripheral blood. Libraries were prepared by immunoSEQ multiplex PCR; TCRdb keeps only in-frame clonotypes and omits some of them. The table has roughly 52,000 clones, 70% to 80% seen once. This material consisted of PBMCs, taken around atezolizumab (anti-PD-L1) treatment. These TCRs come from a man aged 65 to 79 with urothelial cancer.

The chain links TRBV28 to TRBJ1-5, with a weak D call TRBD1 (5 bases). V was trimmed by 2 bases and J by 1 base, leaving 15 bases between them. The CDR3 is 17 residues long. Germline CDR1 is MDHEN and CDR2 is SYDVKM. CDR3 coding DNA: TGTGCCAGCAGTTTACCGAACCCAGGGATCAGCAATCAGCCCCAGCATTTT. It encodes CASSLPNPGISNQPQHF.

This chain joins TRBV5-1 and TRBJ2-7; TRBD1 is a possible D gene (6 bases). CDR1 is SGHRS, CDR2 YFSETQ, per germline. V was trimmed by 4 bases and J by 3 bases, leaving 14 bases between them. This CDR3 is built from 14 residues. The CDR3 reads CASSPGQLGYEQYF. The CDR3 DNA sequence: TGCGCCAGCAGCCCTGGACAGCTCGGCTACGAGCAGTACTTC.

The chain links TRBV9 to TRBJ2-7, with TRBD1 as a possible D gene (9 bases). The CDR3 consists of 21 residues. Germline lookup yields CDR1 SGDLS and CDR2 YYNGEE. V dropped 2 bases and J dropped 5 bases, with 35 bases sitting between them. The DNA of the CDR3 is TGTGCCAGCAGCGTTGGACAGGGGACCGCAGGACTAGCAACGCCACAAGACGAGCAGTACTTC. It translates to CASSVGQGTAGLATPQDEQYF.

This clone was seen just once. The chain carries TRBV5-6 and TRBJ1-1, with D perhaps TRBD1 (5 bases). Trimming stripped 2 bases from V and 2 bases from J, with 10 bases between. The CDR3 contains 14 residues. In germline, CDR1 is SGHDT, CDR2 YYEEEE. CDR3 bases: TGTGCCAGCAGCTTTGGGCAGGGAAACACTGAAGCTTTCTTT. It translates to CASSFGQGNTEAFF.